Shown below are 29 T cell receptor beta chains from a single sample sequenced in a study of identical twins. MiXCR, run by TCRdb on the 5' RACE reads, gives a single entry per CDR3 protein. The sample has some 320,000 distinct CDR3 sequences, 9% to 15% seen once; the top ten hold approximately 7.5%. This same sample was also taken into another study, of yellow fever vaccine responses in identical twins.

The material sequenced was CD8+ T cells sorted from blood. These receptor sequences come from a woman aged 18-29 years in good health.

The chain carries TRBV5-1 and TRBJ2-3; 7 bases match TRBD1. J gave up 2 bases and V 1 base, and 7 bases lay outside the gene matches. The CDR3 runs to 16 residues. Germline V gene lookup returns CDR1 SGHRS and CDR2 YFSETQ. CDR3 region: CASSLRDSPATDTQYF. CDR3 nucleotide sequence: TGCGCCAGCAGCTTGCGGGACAGCCCCGCCACAGATACGCAGTATTTT. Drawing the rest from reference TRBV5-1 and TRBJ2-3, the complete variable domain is KAGVTQTPRYLIKTRGQQVTLSCSPISGHRSVSWYQQTPGQGLQFLFEYFSETQRNKGNFPGRFSGRQFSNSRSEMNVSTLELGDSALYLCASSLRDSPATDTQYFGPGTRLTVL.

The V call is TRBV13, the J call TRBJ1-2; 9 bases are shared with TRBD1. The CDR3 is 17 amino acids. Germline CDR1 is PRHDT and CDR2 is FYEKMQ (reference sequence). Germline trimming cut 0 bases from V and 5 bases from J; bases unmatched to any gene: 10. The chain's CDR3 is CASSLGNSDRGAYGYTF. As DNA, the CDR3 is TGTGCCAGCAGCTTAGGCAATTCGGACAGGGGTGCGTATGGCTACACCTTC.

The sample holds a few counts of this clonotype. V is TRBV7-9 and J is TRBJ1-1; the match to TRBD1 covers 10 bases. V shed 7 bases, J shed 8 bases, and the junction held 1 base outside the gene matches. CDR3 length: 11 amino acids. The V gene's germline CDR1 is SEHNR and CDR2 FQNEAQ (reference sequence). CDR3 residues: CASKGQGEAFF. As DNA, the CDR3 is TGTGCCAGCAAGGGACAGGGGGAAGCTTTCTTT.

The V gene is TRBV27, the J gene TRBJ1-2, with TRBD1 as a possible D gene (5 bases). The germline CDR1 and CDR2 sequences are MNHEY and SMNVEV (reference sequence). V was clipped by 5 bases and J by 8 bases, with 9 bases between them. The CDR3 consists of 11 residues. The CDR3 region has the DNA TGTGCCAGCAGTAAAGGGGACGGCTACACCTTC. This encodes CASSKGDGYTF.

DNA for the CDR3: TGTGCCAGCAGGAAACCAAGCGGGTCGTCCTACGAGCAGTACGTC. Residues: CASRKPSGSSYEQYV. The V gene is TRBV6-1, the J gene TRBJ2-7; tentative D call: TRBD2 (6 bases). CDR3 length: 15 amino acids. The germline V gene has CDR1 MNHNS and CDR2 SASEGT. V was shortened by 6 bases and J by 1 base, with 16 bases between the two germline ends.

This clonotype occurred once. The CDR3 spells CSANPDVRAWEQYV. CDR3 DNA sequence: TGCAGTGCCAACCCAGATGTCCGCGCGTGGGAGCAGTACGTC. The chain joins TRBV20-1 to TRBJ2-7; D is uncertain. CDR3 length: 14 residues. Per germline, CDR1 DFQATT and CDR2 SNEGSKA (reference sequence). The ends were cut back, 6 bases at V and 7 bases at J, with 22 bases in the middle.

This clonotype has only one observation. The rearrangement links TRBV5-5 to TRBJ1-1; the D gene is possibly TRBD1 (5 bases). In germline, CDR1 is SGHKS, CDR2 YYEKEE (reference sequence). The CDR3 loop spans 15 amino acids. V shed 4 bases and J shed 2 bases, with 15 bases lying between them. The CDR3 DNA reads TGTGCCAGCAGCAGTCGGCCAGGGTATAACACTGAAGCTTTCTTT. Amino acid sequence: CASSSRPGYNTEAFF.

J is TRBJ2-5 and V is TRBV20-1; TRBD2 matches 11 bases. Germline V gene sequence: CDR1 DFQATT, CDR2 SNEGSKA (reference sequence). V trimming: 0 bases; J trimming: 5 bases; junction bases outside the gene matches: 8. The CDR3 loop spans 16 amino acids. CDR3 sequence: CSARDSTTSGAETQYF. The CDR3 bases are TGCAGTGCTAGAGATTCTACGACTAGCGGGGCCGAGACCCAGTACTTC.

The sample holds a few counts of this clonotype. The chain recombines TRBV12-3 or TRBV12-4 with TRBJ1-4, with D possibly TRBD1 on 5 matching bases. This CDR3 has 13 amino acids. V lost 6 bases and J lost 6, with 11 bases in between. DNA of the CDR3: TGTGCCAGCAGAGAGTCGGGGGATGAAAAACTGTTTTTT. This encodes CASRESGDEKLFF.

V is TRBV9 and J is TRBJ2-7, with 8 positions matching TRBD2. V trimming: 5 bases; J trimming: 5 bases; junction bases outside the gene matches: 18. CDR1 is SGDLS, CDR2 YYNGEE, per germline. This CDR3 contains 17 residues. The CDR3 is CASRHPSGPGPRNEQYV. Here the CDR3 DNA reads TGTGCCAGCAGGCACCCTAGCGGGCCCGGACCCCGCAACGAGCAGTACGTC.

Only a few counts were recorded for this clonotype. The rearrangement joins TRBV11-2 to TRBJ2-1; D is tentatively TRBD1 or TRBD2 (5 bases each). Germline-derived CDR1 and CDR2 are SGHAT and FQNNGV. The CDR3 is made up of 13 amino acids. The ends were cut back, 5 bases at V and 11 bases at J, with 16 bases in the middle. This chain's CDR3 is CASSVTLGVQQFF. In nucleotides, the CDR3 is TGTGCCAGCAGCGTAACTTTGGGGGTACAGCAGTTCTTC.

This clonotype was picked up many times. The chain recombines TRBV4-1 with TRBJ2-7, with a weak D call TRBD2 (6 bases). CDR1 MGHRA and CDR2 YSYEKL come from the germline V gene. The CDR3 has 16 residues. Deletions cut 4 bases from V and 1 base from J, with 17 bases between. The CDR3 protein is CASSPSEAGRSYEQYF. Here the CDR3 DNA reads TGCGCCAGCAGCCCAAGCGAAGCGGGCCGTTCCTACGAGCAGTACTTC.

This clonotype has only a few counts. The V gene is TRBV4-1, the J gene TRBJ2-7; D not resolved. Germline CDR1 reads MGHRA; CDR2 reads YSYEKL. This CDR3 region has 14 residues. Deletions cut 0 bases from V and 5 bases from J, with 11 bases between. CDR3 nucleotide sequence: TGCGCCAGCAGCCAAGAGGCCCCTTGGGACGAGCAGTACTTC. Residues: CASSQEAPWDEQYF.

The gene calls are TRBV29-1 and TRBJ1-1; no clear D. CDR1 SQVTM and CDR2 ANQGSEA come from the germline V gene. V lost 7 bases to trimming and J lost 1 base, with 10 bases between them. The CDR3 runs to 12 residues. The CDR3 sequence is CSAPWGNTEAFF. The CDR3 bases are TGCAGCGCCCCGTGGGGGAACACTGAAGCTTTCTTT.

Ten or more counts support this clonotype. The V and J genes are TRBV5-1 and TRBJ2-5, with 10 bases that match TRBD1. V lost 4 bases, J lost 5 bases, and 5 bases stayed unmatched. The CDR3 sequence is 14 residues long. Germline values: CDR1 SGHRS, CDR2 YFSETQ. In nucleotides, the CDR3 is TGCGCCAGCAGCCCGACGGGACAGGGGGAGACCCAGTACTTC. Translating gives CASSPTGQGETQYF.

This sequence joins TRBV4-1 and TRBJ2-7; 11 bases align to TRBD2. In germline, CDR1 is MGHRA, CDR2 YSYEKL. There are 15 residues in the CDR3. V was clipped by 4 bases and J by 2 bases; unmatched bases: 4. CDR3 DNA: TGCGCCAGCAGCCCCGGGACTAGCGGTACCTACGAGCAGTACGTC. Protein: CASSPGTSGTYEQYV.

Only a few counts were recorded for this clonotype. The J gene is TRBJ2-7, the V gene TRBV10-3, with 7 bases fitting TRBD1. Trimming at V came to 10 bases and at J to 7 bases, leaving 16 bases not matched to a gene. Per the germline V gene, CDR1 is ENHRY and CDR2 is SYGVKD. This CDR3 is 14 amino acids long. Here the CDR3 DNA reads TGTGCCACCACGTACGAGACAGGGTTTTATGAGCAGTACTTC. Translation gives CATTYETGFYEQYF.

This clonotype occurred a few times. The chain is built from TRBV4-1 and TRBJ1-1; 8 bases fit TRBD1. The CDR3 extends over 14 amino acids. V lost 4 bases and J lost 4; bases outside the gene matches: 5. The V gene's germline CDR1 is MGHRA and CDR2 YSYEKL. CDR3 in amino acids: CASSLDRGSTEAFF. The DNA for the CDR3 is TGCGCCAGCAGCCTCGACAGGGGAAGCACTGAAGCTTTCTTT.

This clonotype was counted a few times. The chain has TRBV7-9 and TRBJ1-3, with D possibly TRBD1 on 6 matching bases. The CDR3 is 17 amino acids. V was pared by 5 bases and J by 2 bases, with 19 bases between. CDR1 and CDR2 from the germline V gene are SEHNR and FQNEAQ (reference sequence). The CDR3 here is CASSLPKQGSTGNTIYF. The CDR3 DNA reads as TGTGCCAGCAGCCTCCCTAAACAGGGTAGTACTGGAAACACCATATATTTT.

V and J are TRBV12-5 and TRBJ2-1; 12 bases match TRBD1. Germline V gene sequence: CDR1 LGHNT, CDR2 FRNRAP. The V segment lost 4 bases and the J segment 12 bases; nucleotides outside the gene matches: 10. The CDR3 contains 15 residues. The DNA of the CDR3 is TGTGCTAGTGGTTCCGGGACAGGGGGCCCTGCGGTGCAGTTCTTC. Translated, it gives CASGSGTGGPAVQFF. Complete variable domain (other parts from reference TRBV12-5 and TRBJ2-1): DARVTQTPRHKVTEMGQEVTMRCQPILGHNTVFWYRQTMMQGLELLAYFRNRAPLDDSGMPKDRFSAEMPDATLATLKIQPSEPRDSAVYFCASGSGTGGPAVQFFGPGTRLTVL.

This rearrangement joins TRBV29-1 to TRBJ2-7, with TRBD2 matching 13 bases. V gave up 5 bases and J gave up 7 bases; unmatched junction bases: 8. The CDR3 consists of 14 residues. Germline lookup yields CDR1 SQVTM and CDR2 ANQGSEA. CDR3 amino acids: CSVYGLAGALEQYF. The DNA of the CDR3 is TGCAGCGTTTACGGACTAGCGGGAGCTTTGGAGCAGTACTTC.

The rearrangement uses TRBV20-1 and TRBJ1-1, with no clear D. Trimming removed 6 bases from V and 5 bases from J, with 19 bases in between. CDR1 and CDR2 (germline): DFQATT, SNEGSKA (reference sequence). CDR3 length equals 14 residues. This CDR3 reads CSADGLEHGTEAFF. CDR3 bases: TGCAGTGCGGACGGATTAGAACACGGGACTGAAGCTTTCTTT.

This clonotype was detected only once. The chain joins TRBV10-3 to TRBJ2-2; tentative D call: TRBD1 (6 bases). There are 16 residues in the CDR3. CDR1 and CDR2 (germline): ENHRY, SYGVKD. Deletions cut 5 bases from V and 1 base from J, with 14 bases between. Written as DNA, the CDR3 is TGTGCCATCAGTTTGTACCGGGACAAGAACACCGGGGAGCTGTTTTTT. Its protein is CAISLYRDKNTGELFF.

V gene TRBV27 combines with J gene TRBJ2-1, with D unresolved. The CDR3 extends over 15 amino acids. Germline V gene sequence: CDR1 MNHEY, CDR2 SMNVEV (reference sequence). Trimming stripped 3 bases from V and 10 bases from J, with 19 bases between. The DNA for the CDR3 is TGTGCCAGCAGTTTTTTCCGAACTGGGGTGGGGGAGCAGTTCTTC. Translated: CASSFFRTGVGEQFF.

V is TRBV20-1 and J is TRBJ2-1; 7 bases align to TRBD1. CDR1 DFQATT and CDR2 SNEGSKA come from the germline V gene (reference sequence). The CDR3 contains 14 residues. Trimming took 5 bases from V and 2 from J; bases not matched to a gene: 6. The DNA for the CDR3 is TGCAGTGCTCCAACCGGGACAGCCTACAATGAGCAGTTCTTC. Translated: CSAPTGTAYNEQFF.

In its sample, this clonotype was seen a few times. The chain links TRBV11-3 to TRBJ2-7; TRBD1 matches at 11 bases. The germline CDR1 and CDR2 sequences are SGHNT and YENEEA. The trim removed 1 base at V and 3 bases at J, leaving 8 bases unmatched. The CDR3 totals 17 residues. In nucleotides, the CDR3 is TGTGCCAGCAGCTTAGCCCGCGGACAGGGGGCCATCTACGAGCAGTACTTC. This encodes CASSLARGQGAIYEQYF. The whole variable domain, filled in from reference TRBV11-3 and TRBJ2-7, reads EAGVVQSPRYKIIEKKQPVAFWCNPISGHNTLYWYLQNLGQGPELLIRYENEEAVDDSQLPKDRFSAERLKGVDSTLKIQPAELGDSAVYLCASSLARGQGAIYEQYFGPGTRLTVT.

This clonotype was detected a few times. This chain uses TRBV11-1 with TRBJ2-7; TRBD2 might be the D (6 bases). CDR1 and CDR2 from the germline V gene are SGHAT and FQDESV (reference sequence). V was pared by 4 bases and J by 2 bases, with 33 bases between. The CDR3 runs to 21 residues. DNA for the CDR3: TGTGCCAGCAGCTCATATATGCCGTTGCAGGGAGGATCCCACGGGGCCTACGAGCAGTACGTC. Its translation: CASSSYMPLQGGSHGAYEQYV.

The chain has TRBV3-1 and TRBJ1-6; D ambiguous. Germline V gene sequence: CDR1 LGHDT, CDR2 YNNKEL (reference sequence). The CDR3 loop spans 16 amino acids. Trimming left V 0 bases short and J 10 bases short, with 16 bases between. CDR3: CASSQETPAGGSPLHF. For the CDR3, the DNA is TGTGCCAGCAGCCAAGAAACACCGGCTGGCGGGTCACCCCTCCACTTT. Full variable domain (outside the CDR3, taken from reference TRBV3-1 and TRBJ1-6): DTAVSQTPKYLVTQMGNDKSIKCEQNLGHDTMYWYKQDSKKFLKIMFSYNNKELIINETVPNRFSPKSPDKAHLNLHINSLELGDSAVYFCASSQETPAGGSPLHFGNGTRLTVT.

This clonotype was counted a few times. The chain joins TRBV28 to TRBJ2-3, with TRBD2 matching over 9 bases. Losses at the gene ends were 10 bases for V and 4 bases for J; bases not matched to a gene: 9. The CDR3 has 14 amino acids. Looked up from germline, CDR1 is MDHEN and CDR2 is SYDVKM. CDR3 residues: CATSVAGVADTQYF. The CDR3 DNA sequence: TGTGCCACCTCAGTAGCGGGAGTGGCAGATACGCAGTATTTT.